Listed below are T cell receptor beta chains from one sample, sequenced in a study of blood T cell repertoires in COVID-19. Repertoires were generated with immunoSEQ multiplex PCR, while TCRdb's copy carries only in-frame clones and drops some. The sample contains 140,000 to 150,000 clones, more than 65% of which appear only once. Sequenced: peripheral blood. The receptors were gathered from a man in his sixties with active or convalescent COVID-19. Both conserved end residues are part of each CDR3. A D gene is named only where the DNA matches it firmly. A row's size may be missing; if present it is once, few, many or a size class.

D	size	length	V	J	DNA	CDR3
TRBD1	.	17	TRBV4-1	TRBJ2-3	TGCGCCAGCAGCCAGACCGGGACAGGGGGCGGGACAGATACGCAGTATTTT	CASSQTGTGGGTDTQYF
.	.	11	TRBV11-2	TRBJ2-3	TGTGCCAGCAGTGAACTAGATACGCAGTATTTT	CASSELDTQYF
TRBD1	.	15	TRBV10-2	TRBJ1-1	TGCGCCAGCAGTGACCGACTTTACAGGGGAACTGAAGCTTTCTTT	CASSDRLYRGTEAFF
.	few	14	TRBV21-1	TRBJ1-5	TGTGCCAGCAGCAAAGTTCTAATCCGACAGCCCCAGCATTTT	CASSKVLIRQPQHF
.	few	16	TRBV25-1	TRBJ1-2	TGTGCCAGCAGTGACCCTAGACAGGTCTTCGGCTATGGCTACACCTTC	CASSDPRQVFGYGYTF
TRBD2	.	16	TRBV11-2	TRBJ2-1	TGTGCCAGCAGCTCCCTAGCGGGATTCTCCTACAATGAGCAGTTCTTC	CASSSLAGFSYNEQFF
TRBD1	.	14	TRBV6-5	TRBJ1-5	TGTGCCAGCACTTCCGGACAGGGGAATCAGCCCCAGCATTTT	CASTSGQGNQPQHF
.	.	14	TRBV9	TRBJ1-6	TGTGCCAGCAGCGGCGGGACCATTAATTCACCCCTCCACTTT	CASSGGTINSPLHF
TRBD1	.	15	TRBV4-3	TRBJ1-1	TGCGCCAGCAGCCAAGAAGTGCGACAGGGGACTGAAGCTTTCTTT	CASSQEVRQGTEAFF
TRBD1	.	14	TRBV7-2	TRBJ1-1	TGTGCCAGCAGCTTCGGGACAGTGAACACTGAAGCTTTCTTT	CASSFGTVNTEAFF
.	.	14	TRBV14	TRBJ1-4	TGTGCCAGCAGCCAAGTAGGAGATTTCGAAAAACTGTTTTTT	CASSQVGDFEKLFF
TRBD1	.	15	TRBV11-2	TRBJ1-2	TGTGCCAGCGGCAACCTAGGACAGGGAGGCGATGGCTACACCTTC	CASGNLGQGGDGYTF
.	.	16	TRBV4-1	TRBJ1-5	TGCGCCAGCAGCCAAGACAAGGACAGAAGCAATCAGCCCCAGCATTTT	CASSQDKDRSNQPQHF
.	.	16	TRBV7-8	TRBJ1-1	TGTGCCAGCAGCTTATTGAACCCGGGAGGAGACACTGAAGCTTTCTTT	CASSLLNPGGDTEAFF
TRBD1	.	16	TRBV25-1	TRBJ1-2	TGTGCCAGCAGTGAACCCCTAGGGACAGGGGACTATGGCTACACCTTC	CASSEPLGTGDYGYTF
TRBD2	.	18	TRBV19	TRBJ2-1	TGTGCCAGTAGTTTGACTAGCTTTACCCCGCCTGGTTACAATGAGCAGTTCTTC	CASSLTSFTPPGYNEQFF
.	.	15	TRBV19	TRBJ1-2	TGTGCCAGTAGTACCGCCGACGGGGGATGGTATGGCTACACCTTC	CASSTADGGWYGYTF
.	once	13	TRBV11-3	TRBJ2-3	TGTGCCAGCAGTCCGAACCCAGCAGATACGCAGTATTTT	CASSPNPADTQYF
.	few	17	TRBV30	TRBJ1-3	TGTGCCTGGAGTTTGGGAGGCAGGGCTTACCTTGGAAACACCATATATTTT	CAWSLGGRAYLGNTIYF
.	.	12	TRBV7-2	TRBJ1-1	TGTGCCAGCAGCTTAGAGACATCAGAAGCTTTCTTT	CASSLETSEAFF
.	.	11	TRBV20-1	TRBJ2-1	TGCAGTGCTAGACAGGGTCTTGGGCAGTTCTTC	CSARQGLGQFF
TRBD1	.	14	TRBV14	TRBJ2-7	TGTGCCAGCAGCCCCAGGACAGGGGGCTACGAGCAGTACTTC	CASSPRTGGYEQYF
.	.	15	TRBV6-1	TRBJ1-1	TGTGCCAGCAGTTCCGCCAGGGGTAGGGGCACTGAAGCTTTCTTT	CASSSARGRGTEAFF
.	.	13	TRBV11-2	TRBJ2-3	TGTGCCAGCAGGGTCGGGTCCACAGATACGCAGTATTTT	CASRVGSTDTQYF
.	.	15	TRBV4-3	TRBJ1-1	TGCGCCAGCAGCCAACTAATCAGGGGAAACACTGAAGCTTTCTTT	CASSQLIRGNTEAFF
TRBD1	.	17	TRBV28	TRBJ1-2	TGTGCCAGCAGCGGTGGACAGGGGATCGGGTTGAGCTATGGCTACACCTTC	CASSGGQGIGLSYGYTF
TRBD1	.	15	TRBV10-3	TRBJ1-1	TGTGCCTCTCTTCGCGGGACAGACATGAACACTGAAGCTTTCTTT	CASLRGTDMNTEAFF
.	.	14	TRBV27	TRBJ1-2	TGTGCCAGCAGTCGCGGGGGACATACATATGGCTACACCTTC	CASSRGGHTYGYTF
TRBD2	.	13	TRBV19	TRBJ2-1	TGTGCCAGTAGAGTCCCCGGGGGGAATGAGCAGTTCTTC	CASRVPGGNEQFF
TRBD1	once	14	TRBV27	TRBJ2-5	TGTGCCAGCAAACTTACAGGGGCTTTGGAGACCCAGTACTTC	CASKLTGALETQYF
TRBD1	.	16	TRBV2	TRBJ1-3	TGTGCCAGCAGTGAAAGGGACAGGGGTGCAGGAAACACCATATATTTT	CASSERDRGAGNTIYF
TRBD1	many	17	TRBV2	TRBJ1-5	TGTGCCAGCAGTGAAAGCACGGGGACAGGGTTTTATCAGCCCCAGCATTTT	CASSESTGTGFYQPQHF
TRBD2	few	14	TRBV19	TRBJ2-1	TGTGCCAGTAGAACCGGGACTAGCGGGGGCGAGCAGTTCTTC	CASRTGTSGGEQFF
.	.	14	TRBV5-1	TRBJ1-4	TGCGCCAGCAGCTTAACAGGGTCGGTTGAAAAACTGTTTTTT	CASSLTGSVEKLFF
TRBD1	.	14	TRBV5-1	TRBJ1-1	TGCGCCAGCAGCTTACAGGGGGGGCTCACTGAAGCTTTCTTT	CASSLQGGLTEAFF
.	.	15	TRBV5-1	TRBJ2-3	TGCGCCAGCAGCTTGGTTCCTTTAAGCACAGATACGCAGTATTTT	CASSLVPLSTDTQYF
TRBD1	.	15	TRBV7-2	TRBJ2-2	TGTGCCAGCATGGACAGGAATACCAAAACCGGGGAGCTGTTTTTT	CASMDRNTKTGELFF
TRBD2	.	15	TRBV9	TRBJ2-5	TGTGCCAGCAGCGTAGGGGGAGGGTCGAAGGAGACCCAGTACTTC	CASSVGGGSKETQYF
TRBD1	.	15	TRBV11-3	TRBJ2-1	TGTGCCAGCAGCTTGGGACAGGGCTTTGTAAATGAGCAGTTCTTC	CASSLGQGFVNEQFF
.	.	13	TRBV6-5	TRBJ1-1	TGTGCCAGCACGGGGGTAGTAGGCACTGAAGCTTTCTTT	CASTGVVGTEAFF
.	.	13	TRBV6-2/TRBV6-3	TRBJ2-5	TGTGCCAGCAGTTACGGAGTCGTGGAGACCCAGTACTTC	CASSYGVVETQYF
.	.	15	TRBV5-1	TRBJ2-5	TGCGCCAGCAGCTCTGCCAGTTTGTCGTCGGAGACCCAGTACTTC	CASSSASLSSETQYF
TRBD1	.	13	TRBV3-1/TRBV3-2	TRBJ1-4	TGTGCCAGCAGCAAAGGGACAGTCGAAAAACTGTTTTTT	CASSKGTVEKLFF